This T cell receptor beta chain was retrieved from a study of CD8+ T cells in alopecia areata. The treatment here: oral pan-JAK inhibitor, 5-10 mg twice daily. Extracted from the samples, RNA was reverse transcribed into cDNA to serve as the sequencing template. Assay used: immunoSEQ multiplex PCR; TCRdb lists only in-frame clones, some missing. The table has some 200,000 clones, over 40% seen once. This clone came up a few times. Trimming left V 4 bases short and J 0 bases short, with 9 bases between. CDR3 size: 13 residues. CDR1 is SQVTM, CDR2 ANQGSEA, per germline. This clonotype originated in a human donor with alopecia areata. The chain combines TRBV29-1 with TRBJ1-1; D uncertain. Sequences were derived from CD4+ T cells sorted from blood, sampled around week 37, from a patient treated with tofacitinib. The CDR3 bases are TGCAGCGTTGCGAGGAGAATGAACACTGAAGCTTTCTTT. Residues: CSVARRMNTEAFF.